Below, 10 T cell receptor beta chains from the same sample are listed, as sequenced in a study of blood T cell repertoires in COVID-19. The method was immunoSEQ multiplex PCR; TCRdb's version includes in-frame clones alone and lacks a portion of them. The sample has 250,000 or so clones, nearly 90% seen once. The sequenced sample consisted of peripheral blood. These receptors were taken from a woman between 40 and 50 years old who had recovered from COVID-19.

The chain links TRBV29-1 to TRBJ2-4; D unclear. This CDR3 has 15 residues. Germline V gene sequence: CDR1 SQVTM, CDR2 ANQGSEA. The germline V and J ends were trimmed by 1 base and 5 bases, with 15 bases remaining between them. The CDR3, as DNA: TGCAGCGTTGAAGGTTCACCCCGAGGAGAAAACATTCAGTACTTC. Translating gives CSVEGSPRGENIQYF.

This rearrangement joins TRBV5-1 to TRBJ2-7, with 13 bases that match TRBD2. With 4 bases clipped from V and 3 bases from J, the junction kept 4 bases outside the gene matches. CDR1 is SGHRS and CDR2 is YFSETQ in the germline V gene. The CDR3 contains 15 residues. The CDR3 coding sequence is TGCGCCAGCAGCCGGACTAGCGGGGGCTTCTACGAGCAGTACTTC. It translates to CASSRTSGGFYEQYF.

The table lists this clone with a few counts. The J gene is TRBJ2-7, the V gene TRBV30; possibly TRBD1 for D (5 bases). The CDR3 extends over 12 amino acids. Trimming left V 2 bases short and J 3 bases short, with 8 bases between. Germline V lookup: CDR1 GTSNPN, CDR2 SVGIG (reference sequence). Here the CDR3 DNA reads TGTGCCTGGAGTAGGGGCATCTACGAGCAGTACTTC. This encodes CAWSRGIYEQYF.

This rearrangement joins TRBV18 to TRBJ1-5; D remains unclear. V lost 1 base to trimming and J lost 2 bases, with 9 bases between them. CDR1 and CDR2 from the germline V gene are KGHSH and LQKENI. The length of the CDR3 is 15 residues. This chain's CDR3 is CASSPRPEGNQPQHF. CDR3 DNA sequence: TGTGCCAGCTCACCACGGCCTGAGGGCAATCAGCCCCAGCATTTT. Full variable domain (remainder filled in from reference TRBV18 and TRBJ1-5): NAGVMQNPRHLVRRRGQEARLRCSPMKGHSHVYWYRQLPEEGLKFMVYLQKENIIDESGMPKERFSAEFPKEGPSILRIQQVVRGDSAAYFCASSPRPEGNQPQHFGDGTRLSIL.

V usage is TRBV18 and J usage is TRBJ2-3; tentative D call: TRBD2 (6 bases). Deletions cut 3 bases from V and 7 bases from J, with 11 bases between. The CDR3 is made up of 13 amino acids. CDR1 KGHSH and CDR2 LQKENI come from the germline V gene. The CDR3 DNA follows: TGTGCCAGCTCACCGCCCGGGACTTATACGCAGTATTTT. This translates into CASSPPGTYTQYF.

The chain couples TRBV19 to TRBJ2-3; D is possibly TRBD2 (6 bases). CDR1 is LNHDA, CDR2 SQIVND, per germline (reference sequence). Deletions cut 8 bases from V and 6 bases from J, with 15 bases between. The CDR3 runs to 13 residues. CDR3 loop: CASGLGAGDTQYF. Written as DNA, the CDR3 is TGTGCCAGTGGATTAGGGGCGGGGGATACGCAGTATTTT.

The rearrangement uses TRBV7-9 and TRBJ2-5; D is perhaps TRBD1 (6 bases). Germline CDR1 SEHNR, CDR2 FQNEAQ (reference sequence). Trimming cost V 1 base and J 5 bases, with 23 bases left between them. This CDR3 has 18 residues. The CDR3 DNA reads as TGTGCCAGCAGCTTAGAGGGGGAGACATATGACCCCCGGGAGACCCAGTACTTC. Translating it yields CASSLEGETYDPRETQYF.

The chain combines TRBV5-1 with TRBJ1-4; D uncertain. V lost 5 bases and J 4 bases, leaving 18 bases between the germline ends. This CDR3 contains 16 residues. Germline assignment: CDR1 SGHRS and CDR2 YFSETQ. Here the CDR3 reads CASRRGSGPINEKLFF. The CDR3 DNA follows: TGCGCCAGCAGACGGGGTTCCGGGCCCATTAATGAAAAACTGTTTTTT.

This chain uses TRBV6-1 with TRBJ2-3; 15 nucleotides line up with TRBD2. The CDR3 is 17 amino acids. Germline V gene lookup returns CDR1 MNHNS and CDR2 SASEGT. V trimming: 5 bases; J trimming: 4 bases; junction bases outside the gene matches: 7. Here the CDR3 reads CASSKGLAGGVADTQYF. The DNA of the CDR3 is TGTGCCAGCAGTAAAGGACTAGCGGGGGGGGTCGCAGATACGCAGTATTTT.

The chain links TRBV27 to TRBJ2-2; 8 nucleotides line up with TRBD1. V was clipped by 5 bases and J by 4 bases; unmatched bases: 3. Germline V CDR1 and CDR2: MNHEY, SMNVEV (reference sequence). This CDR3 region has 14 residues. The CDR3 DNA reads TGTGCCAGCAGTCTGGGACAGGTCACCGGGGAGCTGTTTTTT. Residues: CASSLGQVTGELFF.